The 21 T cell receptor beta chains given below trace back to one sample, sequenced in a study of shared clonotypes between healthy human individuals. Measured with immunoSEQ multiplex PCR; TCRdb has only the in-frame clones, and not every one. Of millions of clones in the sample, 80% to 95% were seen once. The sample was naive CD4+ T cells from PBMCs. Subset specified: CD45RA+ positively selected. Receptors were obtained from a man aged 18 to 35 in good health. Some clones in this sample may be carry-over from other donors' samples.

A note on this clone: Other DNA sequences in this specimen translate into the identical CDR3. This chain connects TRBV18 to TRBJ2-7; 11 nucleotides line up with TRBD2. Germline values: CDR1 KGHSH, CDR2 LQKENI. J lost 2 bases, V lost 0 bases, and 0 bases had no gene match. The CDR3 length is 15 residues. CDR3 bases: TGTGCCAGCTCACCACCTAGCGGGAGGGCCTACGAGCAGTACTTC. Residues: CASSPPSGRAYEQYF.

Points on this clone: The sample carries other DNA sequences with the same CDR3. The CDR3 region has the DNA TGTGCCAGCAGTTTGGACAGCTACAATGAGCAGTTCTTC. Protein product: CASSLDSYNEQFF. The genes are TRBV6-6 and TRBJ2-1, with D perhaps matching TRBD1 (6 bases). Germline values: CDR1 MNHNY, CDR2 SVGAGI (reference sequence). The CDR3 runs to 13 residues. Trimming took off 4 bases at V and 3 bases at J, with 7 bases between the two ends.

This clone was found a few times. The chain has TRBV6-5 and TRBJ1-2, with 7 bases fitting TRBD1. Germline-derived CDR1 and CDR2 are MNHEY and SVGAGI. The CDR3 extends over 14 amino acids. The J segment lost 8 bases and the V segment lost 5 bases, leaving 11 bases of the junction unmatched. The CDR3 region has the DNA TGTGCCAGCAGTGGCTCAGACAGGGTAGCCGGCTACACCTTC. Translation: CASSGSDRVAGYTF.

On this clone itself: Likely a read error: the CDR3 ends without its conserved phenylalanine or tryptophan. It is unclear where the CDR3 begins or ends on the DNA, so no DNA is shown, and the CDR3 is as TCRdb lists it. This chain uses TRBV6-5 with TRBJ2-7. CDR1 MNHEY and CDR2 SVGAGI come from the germline V gene. Both ends counted, the CDR3 spans 8 residues. CDR3 sequence reads: CALRDGVA.

CDR3 region: CASTRGSGQSYPYEQYF. For the CDR3, the DNA is TGTGCCAGTACACGCGGCTCCGGCCAATCATACCCCTACGAGCAGTACTTC. The chain uses TRBV19 and TRBJ2-7, with D hard to call. The V gene lost 7 bases and the J gene lost 2 bases, with 24 bases spanning the gap. Per germline, CDR1 LNHDA and CDR2 SQIVND (reference sequence). The CDR3 extends over 17 amino acids.

The gene calls are TRBV7-6 and TRBJ2-1; 8 bases map to TRBD1. The germline CDR1 and CDR2 sequences are SGHVS and FNYEAQ. V lost 0 bases to trimming and J lost 4 bases; unmatched junction nucleotides: 8. The CDR3 is made up of 17 amino acids. CDR3 protein: CASSLAPGQVTYNEQFF. The CDR3 coding sequence is TGTGCCAGCAGCTTAGCGCCGGGACAGGTAACTTACAATGAGCAGTTCTTC.

The genes are TRBV6-6 and TRBJ2-2; D gene unclear. Germline V lookup: CDR1 MNHNY, CDR2 SVGAGI (reference sequence). The ends were cut back, 4 bases at V and 4 bases at J, with 4 bases in the middle. This CDR3 is built from 12 residues. Here the CDR3 reads CASSSSTGELFF. The CDR3 nucleotides read TGTGCCAGCAGTTCCAGCACCGGGGAGCTGTTTTTT.

The chain combines TRBV9 with TRBJ2-1; no firm D call. The V end was cut by 7 bases, the J end by 7 bases, with 15 bases between. This CDR3 is 13 amino acids long. Germline-derived CDR1 and CDR2 are SGDLS and YYNGEE. The CDR3 sequence: CASGDRKWNEQFF. The CDR3 nucleotides are TGTGCCAGCGGTGACCGGAAGTGGAATGAGCAGTTCTTC.

This clone was counted a single time. This chain links TRBV2 with TRBJ1-5; D remains unclear. With 3 bases removed from V and 0 bases from J, the gap between germline ends came to 12 bases. The CDR3 contains 16 residues. Per germline, CDR1 SNHLY and CDR2 FYNNEI. DNA of the CDR3: TGTGCCAGCAGTGAGCGAGGGTTGGGTAGCAATCAGCCCCAGCATTTT. Its protein is CASSERGLGSNQPQHF.

This clone is a singleton in its sample. The chain has TRBV25-1 and TRBJ1-5; D is possibly TRBD1 (6 bases). The CDR3 contains 17 residues. V shed 5 bases and J shed 1 base, with 18 bases lying between them. Germline loops: CDR1 MGHDK, CDR2 SYGVNS. CDR3 sequence (DNA): TGTGCCAGCAGTTCCCGGTTGGCAGGGGACAGCAATCAGCCCCAGCATTTT. Translated: CASSSRLAGDSNQPQHF.

The V gene is TRBV27, the J gene TRBJ1-2, with TRBD1 as a possible D gene (6 bases). CDR1 and CDR2 from the germline V gene are MNHEY and SMNVEV (reference sequence). Trimming took 6 bases from V and 7 from J, leaving 18 bases between them. The CDR3 contains 14 residues. This chain's CDR3 is CASRPLGGIRGYTF. For the CDR3, the DNA is TGTGCCAGCAGACCACTAGGGGGGATACGTGGCTACACCTTC.

The V gene is TRBV27, the J gene TRBJ1-2; no clear D gene. V gave up 5 bases and J gave up 9 bases, with 16 bases separating them. CDR1 MNHEY and CDR2 SMNVEV come from the germline V gene (reference sequence). The CDR3 runs 13 residues. The CDR3 region has the DNA TGTGCCAGCAGTGCGTCCAGCTCTCGGCGCTACACCTTC. Protein sequence: CASSASSSRRYTF.

In its sample, this clone was seen a few times. The rearrangement links TRBV7-9 to TRBJ2-5, with 10 bases fitting TRBD1. In germline, CDR1 is SEHNR, CDR2 FQNEAQ (reference sequence). This CDR3 has 14 residues. V dropped 4 bases and J dropped 4; count of bases not matched to a gene: 3. DNA for the CDR3: TGTGCCAGCAGCTCCCGGACAGGGGGAGAGACCCAGTACTTC. This codes for CASSSRTGGETQYF.

This chain joins TRBV6-1 and TRBJ1-1; D gene uncertain. Between the trimmed V and J ends, which lost 1 base and 7 bases, there was a span of 4 bases. Germline CDR1 and CDR2: MNHNS and SASEGT. The CDR3 has 11 amino acids. DNA of the CDR3: TGTGCCAGCAGTGAAGGCGATGAAGCTTTCTTT. Translation gives CASSEGDEAFF.

This chain connects TRBV5-1 to TRBJ1-3; D is ambiguous. The CDR3 has 17 residues. V shed 0 bases and J shed 0 bases, with 13 bases lying between them. CDR1 and CDR2 (germline): SGHRS, YFSETQ. CDR3 in amino acids: CASSLVSAVISGNTIYF. The CDR3, as DNA: TGCGCCAGCAGCTTGGTCTCCGCAGTCATCTCTGGAAACACCATATATTTT. The variable domain in full, with the rest retrieved from reference TRBV5-1 and TRBJ1-3, is KAGVTQTPRYLIKTRGQQVTLSCSPISGHRSVSWYQQTPGQGLQFLFEYFSETQRNKGNFPGRFSGRQFSNSRSEMNVSTLELGDSALYLCASSLVSAVISGNTIYFGEGSWLTVV.

This clone was found once. This sample includes further DNA sequences coding for the same CDR3. The chain links TRBV30 to TRBJ2-3, with D hard to call. V lost 2 bases and J 6 bases, leaving 9 bases between the germline ends. This CDR3 spans 12 amino acids. Germline CDR1 GTSNPN, CDR2 SVGIG (reference sequence). In DNA, the CDR3 is TGTGCCTGGAGTCCCCGACGGGATACGCAGTATTTT. Protein: CAWSPRRDTQYF.

This rearrangement joins TRBV7-9 to TRBJ1-1; D uncertain. V gave up 1 base and J gave up 6 bases, with 12 bases separating them. The CDR3 runs 14 residues. Germline V lookup: CDR1 SEHNR, CDR2 FQNEAQ (reference sequence). As DNA, the CDR3 is TGTGCCAGCAGCTTAGAGGTCAACGGGGCTGAAGCTTTCTTT. Translated: CASSLEVNGAEAFF.

The gene calls are TRBV7-2 and TRBJ1-2; D unclear. Germline V gene data show CDR1 as SGHTA and CDR2 as FQGNSA. Trimming left V 2 bases short and J 2 bases short, with 6 bases between. This CDR3 is 13 amino acids long. CDR3 residues: CASSLLGNYGYTF. CDR3 nucleotide sequence: TGTGCCAGCAGCTTATTGGGGAACTATGGCTACACCTTC.

Comment on this clone: Other DNA sequences of this sample code for an identical CDR3. The V gene is TRBV5-1, the J gene TRBJ1-2, with 9 bases matching TRBD1. Trimming at V came to 2 bases and at J to 6 bases, leaving 2 bases not matched to a gene. CDR1 and CDR2 from the germline V gene are SGHRS and YFSETQ. There are 13 residues in the CDR3. CDR3 sequence reads: CASSLQGADGYTF. As DNA, the CDR3 is TGCGCCAGCAGCTTACAGGGGGCCGATGGCTACACCTTC.

The chain links TRBV6-1 to TRBJ1-2, with D possibly TRBD1 on 6 matching bases. The germline gives CDR1 MNHNS, CDR2 SASEGT. This CDR3 is 18 amino acids long. V lost 4 bases to trimming and J lost 8 bases, with 29 bases between them. Here the CDR3 DNA reads TGTGCCAGCAGTGTGGACTTGCCTGGCTACAGGGCGGCGGGCGGCTACACCTTC. It codes for CASSVDLPGYRAAGGYTF.

The gene calls are TRBV5-4 and TRBJ2-5; D is perhaps TRBD1 (7 bases). Trimming took off 9 bases at V and 4 bases at J, with 16 bases between the two ends. The CDR3 runs 13 residues. Germline loops: CDR1 SGHNT, CDR2 YYREEE (reference sequence). CDR3 loop: CATRQGGIETQYF. In DNA, the CDR3 is TGTGCCACCAGACAGGGCGGGATAGAGACCCAGTACTTC.